This TCR beta chain was identified during a study of cytomegalovirus exposure and HLA in healthy donors. Separation from the roughly 600-subject first cohort characterized the roughly 110-subject validation cohort, to which the donors belonged. Germline V lookup: CDR1 LNHDA, CDR2 SQIVND (reference sequence). V gave up 4 bases and J gave up 5 bases, with 17 bases separating them. The CDR3 has 15 amino acids. Using immunoSEQ multiplex PCR, the repertoire was profiled, and TCRdb retains in-frame clones only, with some absent. Of approximately 76,000 clones listed, around 94% were seen once; the top ten hold roughly 3.4%.

The sequence came from a woman aged 18-29 years in good health and CMV-seropositive. V and J are TRBV19 and TRBJ1-1; TRBD1 is a possible D gene (5 bases). Input material: PBMCs. The CDR3 spells CASSKGWGDSTEAFF. CDR3 nucleotide sequence: TGTGCCAGTAGTAAGGGATGGGGGGATTCTACTGAAGCTTTCTTT.